This T cell receptor beta chain is drawn from a study of blood T cells in healthy people across ages (dated by TCRdb to 2014 to 2015). Study-wide context: Template switching captured roughly one uniquely barcoded TCR beta cDNA molecule per two T cells in model experiments. Using deep sequencing normalized with unique cDNA molecular identifiers, the study measured how TCR beta repertoire diversity changes with age. To avoid experimental bias, donors of different ages were distributed randomly across sequencing lanes. The donors were divided into four age groups: young (average about 16 years), middle-aged (roughly 40), aged (around 67) and long-lived (around 87). Using the same blood draw, the study looked at two additional independent replicas of 1 million unique cDNA reads for two donors, one aged 18 to 29 and the other aged 80 or older. Study-wide findings and limitations: Estimates of total diversity based on one million sequenced T cells were considered lower bounds and underestimates. As age increased, observed TCR beta diversity per million T cells dropped in a roughly linear way, and a significant reduction was already evident by age about 36. There was a strong correlation between observed TCR beta diversity and the percentage of naive T cells measured by flow cytometry. Because donor CMV infection status was unknown, age-related changes in expanded clonotypes were potentially confounded. Conclusive comparison of naive and antigen-experienced compartments was prevented by the profiling of bulk unsorted PBMCs. The long-lived group showed more naive CD4+ T cells, fewer expanded clones and increased TCR diversity than the aged group, suggesting age selection.

A word on this clonotype: Its antigen is unknown. No base qualities exist here, and no much larger clone lies one base off it.

The donors were about 40 Caucasian individuals from Russia, aged 6 to 90 years, who were systemically healthy. Each donor gave 8 to 10 milliliters of peripheral blood, collected into EDTA-treated Vacutainer tubes. Ficoll-Paque density-gradient centrifugation was used to isolate PBMCs, with at least 6.5 million obtained per sample. Trizol reagent was used to extract total RNA from PBMCs, with at least 5 micrograms per sample. For every donor, flow cytometry on a PBMC aliquot measured the percentage of naive CD45RAhigh/CD27high T cells. The method behind the library was 5' RACE. The instrument given in TCRdb is Illumina HiSeq 2500. The second PCR ran for about 6 to 12 cycles and used a J-beta primer mix along with a sample-barcoded 5' primer. A unique molecular identifier was introduced onto each TCR beta cDNA molecule by a template-switch 5' adaptor carrying 12 random nucleotides. Each sample yielded at least 3 million CDR3-containing paired-end reads. All of the RNA was converted into first-strand cDNA using the Mint cDNA synthesis kit, with a TRBC-specific oligonucleotide serving as the primer. Following uracil-DNA glycosylase treatment, a first 18-cycle PCR with universal primers M1SS and BC2_uni_R was performed on all cDNA. As for the original processing: For normalization, 1 million high-quality reads, each with a distinct molecular identifier, were randomly selected from each sample. Reads with shared molecular identifiers were discarded instead of being binned into consensus sequences. MiTCR, set to a Q25 quality threshold and the strictest error-elimination algorithm, was used for CDR3 identification, clonotype clustering and error correction. A nonparametric unseen species model with Euler transformation was used to estimate lower-bound total TCR beta diversity. The public reads were reprocessed in TCRdb via fastp at Q25 and MiXCR, keeping in-frame beta chains. Identical CDR3 protein sequences are pooled into one entry, listed with their most common genes and DNA. These V and J calls rely on TCRdb rather than the paper's analysis. Counted in this sample were 1.4 million to 1.5 million distinct CDR3 sequences; around two fifths of them appeared once. Of the sample, 6.5% to 10% falls within the top ten clones.

From the cysteine through the phenylalanine, the CDR3 covers 15 amino acids. Here the CDR3 DNA is all that survives: 45 bases in frame from base 1. Trimming at the junction amounts to 5 bases on V and 3 bases on J, and the germline ends lie 16 bases apart. In the germline V gene, CDR1 corresponds to SNHLY and CDR2 to FYNNEI. Sequencing was performed on blood. This receptor was obtained from a woman between 18 and 29 years old in good health. The rearrangement combines TRBV2 with TRBJ1-2; the D gene assignment is ambiguous. The encoded CDR3 is CASSPLGGRDYGYTF. The base sequence is TGTGCCAGCAGTCCCCTAGGCGGAAGGGACTATGGCTACACCTTC.